This T cell receptor beta chain was captured by sequencing in a study of T-cell memory formation after mild COVID-19. Germline V lookup: CDR1 SGHAT, CDR2 FQNNGV. CDR3 length: 19 residues. The V segment lost 2 bases and the J segment 2 bases; nucleotides outside the gene matches: 13. After 5'RACE with constant-segment primers, TCR alpha and TCR beta cDNA libraries carrying sample barcodes and UMIs were obtained. TCRdb fed the 5' RACE reads into MiXCR, producing one record per CDR3 protein. The table has nearly 110,000 distinct CDR3 sequences, roughly 12% seen once; the top ten hold 27%. This clonotype was observed a few times.

The TCR originated in an adult woman who had mild COVID-19 (a few samples of this study predate the infection). Cell type and time point are not known. The rearrangement uses TRBV11-2 and TRBJ2-1, with TRBD2 matching over 9 bases. What was sequenced was PBMCs or a T cell subset sorted from them (not recorded which). CDR3 nucleotide sequence: TGTGCCAGCAGCTTACCTCTCGGGGGTAGCGGGGGTACCTACAATGAGCAGTTCTTC. Translating it yields CASSLPLGGSGGTYNEQFF.